A single sample is the source of the 29 T cell receptor beta chains below, sequenced in a study of blood T cell repertoires in COVID-19. The data were produced by immunoSEQ multiplex PCR, yet TCRdb's version contains in-frame clones alone and is incomplete. The sample includes around 400,000 clones, about 87% of them seen just once. Input material: peripheral blood. Every receptor here comes from a woman aged 55-70 years with COVID-19, enrolled during active disease.

The chain carries TRBV2 and TRBJ2-5, with D uncertain. The CDR3 totals 11 residues. Trimming pared 8 bases from V and 3 bases from J, leaving 7 bases between. Germline lookup yields CDR1 SNHLY and CDR2 FYNNEI. This chain's CDR3 is CASGKEETQYF. The CDR3 coding sequence is TGTGCCAGCGGCAAAGAAGAGACCCAGTACTTC.

The chain uses TRBV6-5 and TRBJ2-5, with 8 bases matching TRBD1. The V segment lost 5 bases and the J segment 5 bases; nucleotides outside the gene matches: 10. CDR1 and CDR2 (germline): MNHEY, SVGAGI. The CDR3 has 15 residues. CDR3 amino acids: CASSPLTGVVETQYF. In DNA form, the CDR3 reads TGTGCCAGCAGTCCACTGACAGGGGTAGTGGAGACCCAGTACTTC.

The chain carries TRBV18 and TRBJ2-1; 7 bases agree with TRBD2. V shed 5 bases, J shed 1 base, and the junction held 5 bases outside the gene matches. There are 15 residues in the CDR3. Germline CDR1 KGHSH, CDR2 LQKENI. Here the CDR3 reads CASSTERGSYNEQFF. The CDR3 region has the DNA TGTGCCAGCTCAACCGAGCGGGGTTCCTACAATGAGCAGTTCTTC.

This clone was seen a handful of times. J is TRBJ2-2 and V is TRBV6-6; 7 bases are shared with TRBD2. Germline CDR1 is MNHNY and CDR2 is SVGAGI (reference sequence). J was trimmed by 1 base and V by 5 bases; bases with no gene match: 10. CDR3 length equals 17 residues. The DNA for the CDR3 is TGTGCCAGCAGTCAAAGCGGACTAGGTCGGAACACCGGGGAGCTGTTTTTT. Its translation is CASSQSGLGRNTGELFF.

The rearrangement joins TRBV18 to TRBJ2-1, with 11 bases fitting TRBD2. Germline V CDR1 and CDR2: KGHSH, LQKENI. The CDR3 contains 16 residues. Trimming cost V 3 bases and J 6 bases; bases outside gene matches: 7. The CDR3, as DNA: TGTGCCAGCTCACCCACGGGGACTAGCGGTGTCAATGAGCAGTTCTTC. Its protein product is CASSPTGTSGVNEQFF.

J is TRBJ1-1 and V is TRBV7-9; a weak D match, TRBD1 (5 bases). V lost 2 bases and J lost 2, with 12 bases in between. Per the germline V gene, CDR1 is SEHNR and CDR2 is FQNEAQ (reference sequence). The CDR3 spans 15 residues. Here the CDR3 reads CASSLWGRSNTEAFF. CDR3 bases: TGTGCCAGCAGCTTATGGGGCAGGTCAAACACTGAAGCTTTCTTT.

The rearrangement links TRBV5-1 to TRBJ1-5; 8 bases map to TRBD1. V lost 4 bases, J lost 4 bases, and 4 bases stayed unmatched. This CDR3 contains 14 residues. Germline V gene sequence: CDR1 SGHRS, CDR2 YFSETQ. This chain's CDR3 is CASSVGQENQPQHF. CDR3 coding DNA: TGCGCCAGCAGCGTGGGACAGGAAAATCAGCCCCAGCATTTT.

This clone was picked up a small number of times. J is TRBJ2-3 and V is TRBV27; D is unclear. V was trimmed by 2 bases and J by 0 bases, leaving 6 bases between them. The CDR3 length is 14 residues. Germline lookup yields CDR1 MNHEY and CDR2 SMNVEV (reference sequence). This chain's CDR3 is CASSLETSTDTQYF. CDR3 nucleotides: TGTGCCAGCAGTTTAGAAACTAGCACAGATACGCAGTATTTT.

The chain employs TRBV6-5 and TRBJ1-2; a possible D gene is TRBD1 (5 bases). From germline, CDR1 is MNHEY and CDR2 SVGAGI. The CDR3 spans 14 residues. Trimming took off 4 bases at V and 2 bases at J, with 11 bases between the two ends. CDR3 nucleotide sequence: TGTGCCAGCAGTTTGACAGAGAAGAACTATGGCTACACCTTC. This codes for CASSLTEKNYGYTF.

The gene calls are TRBV6-5 and TRBJ1-1, with D perhaps TRBD1 (5 bases). V lost 2 bases and J 7 bases, leaving 14 bases between the germline ends. The V gene's germline CDR1 is MNHEY and CDR2 SVGAGI. The CDR3 is 14 residues long. The CDR3 is CASSYDSKTLEAFF. CDR3 DNA: TGTGCCAGCAGTTACGACAGTAAAACCCTTGAAGCTTTCTTT.

The chain couples TRBV19 to TRBJ1-6, with D maybe TRBD1 (6 bases). V shed 7 bases and J shed 5 bases, with 12 bases lying between them. Per the germline V gene, CDR1 is LNHDA and CDR2 is SQIVND (reference sequence). The CDR3 spans 14 residues. In DNA form, the CDR3 reads TGTGCCAGTAAACTAGGACAGCATAATTCACCCCTCCACTTT. Its translation: CASKLGQHNSPLHF. The complete variable domain, with remaining parts taken from reference TRBV19 and TRBJ1-6, reads DGGITQSPKYLFRKEGQNVTLSCEQNLNHDAMYWYRQDPGQGLRLIYYSQIVNDFQKGDIAEGYSVSREKKESFPLTVTSAQKNPTAFYLCASKLGQHNSPLHFGNGTRLTVT.

The V gene is TRBV9, the J gene TRBJ2-7; possibly TRBD1 for D (6 bases). Germline-derived CDR1 and CDR2 are SGDLS and YYNGEE. This CDR3 spans 15 amino acids. The V end lost 0 bases, the J end lost 2 bases, and 12 bases lay between the germline ends. The CDR3 loop is CASSVDPDRPYEQYF. The CDR3 DNA sequence: TGTGCCAGCAGCGTAGACCCCGACAGGCCCTACGAGCAGTACTTC.

The CDR3 DNA reads as TGTGCCAGCAGCCTACGGGACAGGGCCGGCGGCTACACCTTC. Protein sequence: CASSLRDRAGGYTF. The chain has TRBV7-2 and TRBJ1-2; 9 nucleotides align to TRBD1. The length of the CDR3 is 14 residues. The V gene's germline CDR1 is SGHTA and CDR2 FQGNSA. The J segment lost 8 bases and the V segment lost 5 bases, leaving 9 bases of the junction unmatched.

This clone was seen only once. V and J are TRBV5-6 and TRBJ1-2; 9 bases fit TRBD1. Unmatched junction bases numbered 5, after V lost 4 bases and J lost 7 bases. CDR3 size: 13 residues. From germline, CDR1 is SGHDT and CDR2 YYEEEE. The CDR3 sequence: CASSGGQGSGYTF. The CDR3 region has the DNA TGTGCCAGCAGCGGGGGACAGGGTTCTGGCTACACCTTC.

The V and J genes are TRBV2 and TRBJ2-5; a weak D match, TRBD1 (5 bases). The CDR3 consists of 13 residues. V was cut by 3 bases and J by 1 base, with 6 bases left in between. Germline V gene data show CDR1 as SNHLY and CDR2 as FYNNEI. The CDR3 sequence: CASSDDSQETQYF. The CDR3 DNA reads TGTGCCAGCAGTGACGACAGCCAAGAGACCCAGTACTTC.

This rearrangement joins TRBV7-3 to TRBJ2-2; 11 bases fit TRBD1. CDR1 SGHTA and CDR2 FQGTGA come from the germline V gene. CDR3 size: 16 residues. Trimming removed 8 bases from V and 7 bases from J; junction bases left unmatched: 12. DNA of the CDR3: TGTGCCAGCTCAACCCCCCTGGGACAGGGGGGCGGGGAGCTGTTTTTT. This sequence encodes CASSTPLGQGGGELFF.

This clone was detected only a few times. V and J are TRBV5-1 and TRBJ2-5; 7 nucleotides line up with TRBD1. CDR3 length equals 15 residues. Germline CDR1 and CDR2: SGHRS and YFSETQ. Trimming cost V 3 bases and J 2 bases; bases outside gene matches: 7. CDR3 DNA sequence: TGCGCCAGCAGCTACTTGGGACAGACACAAGAGACCCAGTACTTC. It translates to CASSYLGQTQETQYF.

The chain links TRBV5-1 to TRBJ1-1, with a possible D match to TRBD1 (6 bases). The V gene lost 0 bases and the J gene lost 0 bases, with 9 bases spanning the gap. CDR1 and CDR2 (germline): SGHRS, YFSETQ. There are 15 residues in the CDR3. The CDR3 protein is CASSLETGMNTEAFF. In DNA form, the CDR3 reads TGCGCCAGCAGCTTGGAAACAGGGATGAACACTGAAGCTTTCTTT.

This clone was observed a few times. The chain employs TRBV15 and TRBJ1-4; D not certain. CDR1 is LNHNV, CDR2 YYDKDF, per germline (reference sequence). The CDR3 runs 16 residues. Trimming cost V 8 bases and J 4 bases, with 20 bases left between them. CDR3 residues: CATGTLGEGYNEKLFF. The CDR3, as DNA: TGTGCCACCGGCACTCTGGGAGAAGGATATAATGAAAAACTGTTTTTT.

CDR3 region: CSADRANGYTF. In nucleotides, the CDR3 is TGCAGTGCCGACAGGGCCAATGGCTACACCTTC. The chain recombines TRBV20-1 with TRBJ1-2; 7 bases are shared with TRBD1. V lost 6 bases, J lost 6 bases, and 4 bases stayed unmatched. Germline V gene sequence: CDR1 DFQATT, CDR2 SNEGSKA (reference sequence). The CDR3 sequence is 11 residues long.

The chain joins TRBV5-1 to TRBJ2-7, with 10 bases identical to TRBD1. The CDR3 is 14 amino acids. Germline assignment: CDR1 SGHRS and CDR2 YFSETQ. V shed 4 bases and J 6 bases; nucleotides not matched to a gene: 7. The CDR3 DNA reads TGCGCCAGCAGCCTAGGGGGGACAGGGGTCGAGCAGTACTTC. Amino acid sequence: CASSLGGTGVEQYF.

The chain has TRBV11-2 and TRBJ2-5; TRBD1 matches 9 bases. The CDR3 runs 13 residues. CDR1 is SGHAT, CDR2 FQNNGV, per germline. V was pared by 6 bases and J by 5 bases, with 4 bases of the junction left unmatched. CDR3 in amino acids: CASSPDRGETQYF. In DNA, the CDR3 is TGTGCCAGCAGTCCGGACAGGGGTGAGACCCAGTACTTC.

This chain joins TRBV28 and TRBJ1-3; unclear D gene. The V gene's germline CDR1 is MDHEN and CDR2 SYDVKM. This CDR3 contains 12 residues. V lost 4 bases to trimming and J lost 2 bases, with 3 bases between them. The CDR3 coding sequence is TGTGCCAGCAGTTCTCCTGGAAACACCATATATTTT. It encodes CASSSPGNTIYF.

The chain's CDR3 is CASSVRGQGNRKLFF. DNA of the CDR3: TGTGCCAGCAGTGTGAGGGGGCAGGGTAATCGGAAACTGTTTTTT. The rearrangement joins TRBV2 to TRBJ1-4; 7 bases match TRBD1. CDR1 is SNHLY and CDR2 is FYNNEI in the germline V gene. With 4 bases clipped from V and 11 bases from J, the junction kept 13 bases outside the gene matches. The CDR3 is 15 amino acids.

The V and J genes are TRBV15 and TRBJ1-2; D not certain. V shed 1 base and J shed 4 bases, with 10 bases lying between them. CDR1 and CDR2 from the germline V gene are LNHNV and YYDKDF (reference sequence). The CDR3 totals 14 residues. CDR3 region: CATSRGSNIYGYTF. CDR3 DNA: TGTGCCACCAGCAGAGGTTCAAACATCTATGGCTACACCTTC.

The genes are TRBV28 and TRBJ2-3; TRBD2 matches 9 bases. V was clipped by 6 bases and J by 10 bases; unmatched bases: 14. CDR1 and CDR2 (germline): MDHEN, SYDVKM. The CDR3 consists of 15 residues. The CDR3: CASRFLAGGYLAQYF. In DNA form, the CDR3 reads TGTGCCAGCAGGTTTCTGGCGGGGGGGTATCTGGCGCAGTATTTT. Drawing the rest from reference TRBV28 and TRBJ2-3, the complete variable domain is DVKVTQSSRYLVKRTGEKVFLECVQDMDHENMFWYRQDPGLGLRLIYFSYDVKMKEKGDIPEGYSVSREKKERFSLILESASTNQTSMYLCASRFLAGGYLAQYFGPGTRLTVL.

This clone showed up just a few times. This chain links TRBV5-4 with TRBJ1-3; the D gene is possibly TRBD1 (5 bases). This CDR3 is built from 14 residues. V was clipped by 2 bases and J by 4 bases, with 10 bases between them. Germline CDR1 and CDR2: SGHNT and YYREEE (reference sequence). CDR3 in amino acids: CASSFGGVGNTIYF. The CDR3 DNA sequence: TGTGCCAGCAGCTTTGGAGGGGTAGGAAACACCATATATTTT.

As concerns this clone: This specimen includes other DNA sequences encoding the same CDR3. This rearrangement joins TRBV7-2 to TRBJ1-4, with 10 bases identical to TRBD1. Losses at the gene ends were 6 bases for V and 7 bases for J; bases not matched to a gene: 5. The germline gives CDR1 SGHTA, CDR2 FQGNSA. This CDR3 contains 14 residues. DNA for the CDR3: TGTGCCAGCAGTAGGGACAGGGGTGGTGAAAAACTGTTTTTT. It translates to CASSRDRGGEKLFF.

The chain is built from TRBV28 and TRBJ1-2; D is possibly TRBD1 (5 bases). Trimming removed 8 bases at V and 8 bases at J, with 15 bases between. Germline lookup yields CDR1 MDHEN and CDR2 SYDVKM. The CDR3 sequence is 12 residues long. DNA for the CDR3: TGTGCCAGCGTGGGGCCGGGTTGGGGCTACACCTTC. Translated: CASVGPGWGYTF.